This paragraph reports one TCR beta chain. The source of the sample is a study of blood T cell repertoires in COVID-19. Turning to the study itself: Samples representing acute and convalescent COVID-19 were sourced from the United States, Italy and Spain.

TCRdb keeps only in-frame clones here, not all; method: immunoSEQ multiplex PCR. The table lists fewer than 200,000 clones, roughly 85% of them singletons, with 7.5% to 9.5% in the top ten. This CDR3 has 15 residues. Germline CDR1 reads MDHEN; CDR2 reads SYDVKM. V was cut by 2 bases and J by 4 bases, with 12 bases left in between. The sequencing input was peripheral blood. The origin of this receptor is a woman aged 55-70 years with acute or convalescent COVID-19. The rearrangement joins TRBV28 to TRBJ1-3, with D possibly being TRBD1 (6 bases). In nucleotides, the CDR3 is TGTGCCAGCAGTTTAACGGGGGGCATCGGAAACACCATATATTTT. It translates to CASSLTGGIGNTIYF.